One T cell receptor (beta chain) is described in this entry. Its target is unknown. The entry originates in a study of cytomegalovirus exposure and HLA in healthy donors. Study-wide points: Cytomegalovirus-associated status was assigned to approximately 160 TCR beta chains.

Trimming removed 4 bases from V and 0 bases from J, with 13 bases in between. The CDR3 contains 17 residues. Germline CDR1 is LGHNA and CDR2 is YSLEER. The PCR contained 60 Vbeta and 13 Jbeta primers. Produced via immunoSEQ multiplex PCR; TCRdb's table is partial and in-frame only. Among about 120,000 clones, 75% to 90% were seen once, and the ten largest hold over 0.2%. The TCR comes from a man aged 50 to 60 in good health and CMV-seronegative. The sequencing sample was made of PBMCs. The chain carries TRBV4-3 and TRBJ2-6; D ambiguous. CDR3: CASSPRRSNSGANVLTF. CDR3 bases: TGCGCCAGCAGCCCCCGCCGGAGTAACTCTGGGGCCAACGTCCTGACTTTC.